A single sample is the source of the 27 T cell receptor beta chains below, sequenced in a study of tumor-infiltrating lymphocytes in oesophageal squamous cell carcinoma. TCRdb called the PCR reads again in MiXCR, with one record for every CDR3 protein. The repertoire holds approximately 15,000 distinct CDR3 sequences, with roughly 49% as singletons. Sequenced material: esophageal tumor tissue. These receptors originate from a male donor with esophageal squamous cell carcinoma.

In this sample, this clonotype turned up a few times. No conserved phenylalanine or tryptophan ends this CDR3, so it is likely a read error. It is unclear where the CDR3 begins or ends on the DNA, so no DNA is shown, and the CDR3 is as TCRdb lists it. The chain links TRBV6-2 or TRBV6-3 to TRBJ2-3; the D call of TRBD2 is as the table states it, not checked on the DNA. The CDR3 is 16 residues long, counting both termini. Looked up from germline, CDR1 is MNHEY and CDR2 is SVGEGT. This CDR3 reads CASSYSTGGHEAFFGQ.

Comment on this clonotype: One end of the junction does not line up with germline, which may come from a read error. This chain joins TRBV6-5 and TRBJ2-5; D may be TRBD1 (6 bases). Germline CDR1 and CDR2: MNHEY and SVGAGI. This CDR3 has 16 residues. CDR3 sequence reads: CASSADRAGDTVSRLF. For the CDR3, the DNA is TGTGCCAGCAGTGCAGACCGCGCCGGGGACACCGTTAGTCGACTCTTC.

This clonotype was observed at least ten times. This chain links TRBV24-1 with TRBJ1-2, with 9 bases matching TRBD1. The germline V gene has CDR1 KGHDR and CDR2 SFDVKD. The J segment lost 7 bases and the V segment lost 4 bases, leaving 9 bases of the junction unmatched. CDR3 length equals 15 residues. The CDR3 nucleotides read TGTGCCACCAGTGACCCCGGGACAGGGCGAGTTGGCTACACCTTC. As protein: CATSDPGTGRVGYTF.

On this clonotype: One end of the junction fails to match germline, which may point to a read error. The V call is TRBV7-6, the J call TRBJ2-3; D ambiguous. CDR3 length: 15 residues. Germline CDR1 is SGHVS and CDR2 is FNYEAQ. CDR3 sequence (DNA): TGTGCTAGCAGCTTAGGTTCCGGCGAGACAGATACGCAGTATTTT. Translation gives CASSLGSGETDTQYF.

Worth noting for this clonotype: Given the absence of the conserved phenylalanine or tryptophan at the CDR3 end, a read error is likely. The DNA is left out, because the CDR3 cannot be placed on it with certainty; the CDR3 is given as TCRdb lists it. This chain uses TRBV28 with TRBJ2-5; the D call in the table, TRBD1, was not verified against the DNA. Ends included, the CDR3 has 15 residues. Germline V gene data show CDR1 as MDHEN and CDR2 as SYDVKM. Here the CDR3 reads CASRKQGPYGYTFGS.

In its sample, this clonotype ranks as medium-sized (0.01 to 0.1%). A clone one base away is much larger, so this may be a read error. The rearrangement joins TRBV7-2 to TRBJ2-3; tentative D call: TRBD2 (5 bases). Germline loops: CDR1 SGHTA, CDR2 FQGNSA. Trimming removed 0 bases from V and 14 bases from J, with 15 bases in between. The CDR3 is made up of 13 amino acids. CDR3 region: CASSLAIAGELYF. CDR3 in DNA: TGTGCCAGCAGCTTAGCGATCGCCGGGGAGCTGTATTTT.

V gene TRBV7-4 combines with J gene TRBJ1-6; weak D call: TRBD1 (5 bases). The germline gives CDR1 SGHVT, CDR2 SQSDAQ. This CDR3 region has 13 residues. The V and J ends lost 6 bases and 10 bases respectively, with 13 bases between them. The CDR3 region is CASRLRVESPLHF. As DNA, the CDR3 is TGTGCCAGCAGGCTCAGGGTTGAATCACCCCTCCACTTT.

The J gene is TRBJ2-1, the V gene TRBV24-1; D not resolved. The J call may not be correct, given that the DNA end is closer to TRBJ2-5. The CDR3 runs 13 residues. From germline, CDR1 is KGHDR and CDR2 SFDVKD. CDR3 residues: CATSEPSTETQYF. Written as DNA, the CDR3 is TGTGCCACCAGTGAACCCAGCACGGAGACCCAGTACTTC.

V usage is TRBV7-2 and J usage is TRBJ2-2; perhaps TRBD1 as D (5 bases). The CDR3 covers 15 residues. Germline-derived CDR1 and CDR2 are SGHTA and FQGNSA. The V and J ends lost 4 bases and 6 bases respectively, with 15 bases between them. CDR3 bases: TGTGCCAGCAGCTCCTTGCAGGGTAGTTCCGGGGAGCTGTTTTTT. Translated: CASSSLQGSSGELFF.

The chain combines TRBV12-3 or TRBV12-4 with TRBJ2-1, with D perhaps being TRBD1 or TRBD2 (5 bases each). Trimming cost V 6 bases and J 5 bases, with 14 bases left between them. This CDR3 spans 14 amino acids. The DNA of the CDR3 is TGTGCCAGCAGCCCCCGGGGCGCAAACAATGAGCAGTTCTTC. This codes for CASSPRGANNEQFF.

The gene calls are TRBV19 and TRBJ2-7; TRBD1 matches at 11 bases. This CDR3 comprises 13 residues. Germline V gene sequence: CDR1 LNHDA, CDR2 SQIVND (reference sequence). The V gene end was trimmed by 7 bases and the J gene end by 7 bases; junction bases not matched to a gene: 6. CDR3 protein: CASNLGQGEEQYF. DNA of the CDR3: TGTGCCAGTAACTTGGGACAGGGGGAAGAGCAGTACTTC.

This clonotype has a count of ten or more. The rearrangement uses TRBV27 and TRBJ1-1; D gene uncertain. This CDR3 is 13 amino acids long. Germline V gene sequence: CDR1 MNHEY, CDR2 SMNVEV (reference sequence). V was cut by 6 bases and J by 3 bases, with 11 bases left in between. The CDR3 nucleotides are TGTGCCAGCAGGGGTGGAGGGTACACTGAAGCTTTCTTT. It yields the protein CASRGGGYTEAFF.

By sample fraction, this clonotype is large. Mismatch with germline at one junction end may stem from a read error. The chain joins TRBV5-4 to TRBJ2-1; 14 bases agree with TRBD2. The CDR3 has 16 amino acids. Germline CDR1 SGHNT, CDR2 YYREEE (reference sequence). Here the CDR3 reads CASSLGGTSGRNEQFF. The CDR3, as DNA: TGCGCCAGCAGCTTGGGAGGGACTAGCGGGAGAAATGAGCAGTTCTTC.

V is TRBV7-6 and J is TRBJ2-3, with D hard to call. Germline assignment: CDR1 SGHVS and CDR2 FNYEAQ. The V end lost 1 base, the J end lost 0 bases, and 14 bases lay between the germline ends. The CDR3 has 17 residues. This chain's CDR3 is CASSLVQTSWSTDTQYF. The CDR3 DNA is TGTGCCAGCAGCTTAGTACAGACGTCATGGAGCACAGATACGCAGTATTTT. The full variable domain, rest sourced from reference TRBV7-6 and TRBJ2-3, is GAGVSQSPRYKVTKRGQDVALRCDPISGHVSLYWYRQALGQGPEFLTYFNYEAQQDKSGLPNDRFSAERPEGSISTLTIQRTEQRDSAMYRCASSLVQTSWSTDTQYFGPGTRLTVL.

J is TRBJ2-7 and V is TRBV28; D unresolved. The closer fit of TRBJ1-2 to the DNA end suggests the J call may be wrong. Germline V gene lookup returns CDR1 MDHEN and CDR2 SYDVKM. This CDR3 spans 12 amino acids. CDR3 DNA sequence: TGTGCCAGCCGAACAGCTAACTATGGCTACACCTTC. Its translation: CASRTANYGYTF.

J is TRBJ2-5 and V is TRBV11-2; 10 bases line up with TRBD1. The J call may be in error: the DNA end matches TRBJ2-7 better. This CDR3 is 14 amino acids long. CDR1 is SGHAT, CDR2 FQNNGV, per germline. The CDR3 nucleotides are TGTGCCAGCAGCTTGGGACAGGGGCTGATCGAGCAGTACTTC. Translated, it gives CASSLGQGLIEQYF.

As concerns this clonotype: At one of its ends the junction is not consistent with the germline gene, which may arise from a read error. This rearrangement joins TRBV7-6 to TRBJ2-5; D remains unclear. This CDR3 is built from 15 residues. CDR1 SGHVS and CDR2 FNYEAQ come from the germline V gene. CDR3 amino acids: CASSLSRVDDSPLHF. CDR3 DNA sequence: TGTGCCAGCAGCCTCAGCCGGGTCGACGATTCACCCCTCCACTTC.

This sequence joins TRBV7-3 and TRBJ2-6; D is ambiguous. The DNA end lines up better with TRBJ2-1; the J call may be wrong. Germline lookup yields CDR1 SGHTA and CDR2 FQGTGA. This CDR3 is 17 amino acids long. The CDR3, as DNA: TGTGCCAGCAGCTTAGATTCTCCGCATAGCTCCTACAATGAGCAGTTCTTC. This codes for CASSLDSPHSSYNEQFF.

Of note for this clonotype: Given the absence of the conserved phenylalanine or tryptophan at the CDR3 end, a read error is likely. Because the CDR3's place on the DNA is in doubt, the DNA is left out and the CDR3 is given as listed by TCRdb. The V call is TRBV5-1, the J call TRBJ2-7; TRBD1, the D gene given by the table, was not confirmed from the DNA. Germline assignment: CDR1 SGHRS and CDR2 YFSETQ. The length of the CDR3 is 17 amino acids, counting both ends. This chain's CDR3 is CASSAAGIFNYGYTFGS.

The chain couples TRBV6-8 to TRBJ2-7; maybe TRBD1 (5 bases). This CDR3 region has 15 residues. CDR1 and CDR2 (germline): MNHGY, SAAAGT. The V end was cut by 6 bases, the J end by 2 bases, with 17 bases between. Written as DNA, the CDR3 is TGTGCCAGCAGGCCCCCAGGGTCAACGGCCTACGAGCAGTACTTC. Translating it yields CASRPPGSTAYEQYF.

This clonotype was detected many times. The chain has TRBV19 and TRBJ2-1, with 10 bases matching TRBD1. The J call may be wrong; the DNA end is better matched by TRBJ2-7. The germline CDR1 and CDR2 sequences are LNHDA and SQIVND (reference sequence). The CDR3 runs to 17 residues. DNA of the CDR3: TGTGCCAGTAGTCCCGGTAGGGGACAGGGGAGTTCCTACGAGCAGTACTTC. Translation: CASSPGRGQGSSYEQYF.

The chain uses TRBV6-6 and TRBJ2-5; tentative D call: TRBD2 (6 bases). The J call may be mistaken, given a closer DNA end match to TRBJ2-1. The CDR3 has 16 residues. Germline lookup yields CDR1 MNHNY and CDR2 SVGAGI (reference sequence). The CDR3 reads CASSYSPVAAYNEQFF. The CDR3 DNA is TGTGCCAGCAGTTACTCCCCGGTAGCGGCCTACAATGAGCAGTTCTTC.

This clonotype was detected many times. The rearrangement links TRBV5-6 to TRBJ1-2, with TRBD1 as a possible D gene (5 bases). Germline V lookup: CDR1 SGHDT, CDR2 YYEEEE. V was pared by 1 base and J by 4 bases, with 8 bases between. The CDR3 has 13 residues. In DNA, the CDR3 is TGTGCCAGCAGCTTGAGGGGTGCCTATGGCTACACCTTC. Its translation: CASSLRGAYGYTF.

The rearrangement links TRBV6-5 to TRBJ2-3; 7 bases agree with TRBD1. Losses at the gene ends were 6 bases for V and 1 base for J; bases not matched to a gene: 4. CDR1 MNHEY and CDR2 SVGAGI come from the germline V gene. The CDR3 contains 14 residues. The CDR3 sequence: CASSHGTGTDTQYF. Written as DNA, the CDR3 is TGTGCCAGCAGCCACGGGACAGGCACAGATACGCAGTATTTT.

In nucleotides, the CDR3 is TGTGCCAGCAGCTTAGAGAGGGCTACGATGTACAATGAGCAGTTCTTC. Amino acid sequence: CASSLERATMYNEQFF. This sequence joins TRBV7-6 and TRBJ2-1; D perhaps matches TRBD2 (5 bases). The CDR3 is 16 amino acids. V was trimmed by 1 base and J by 4 bases, leaving 14 bases between them. Germline lookup yields CDR1 SGHVS and CDR2 FNYEAQ.

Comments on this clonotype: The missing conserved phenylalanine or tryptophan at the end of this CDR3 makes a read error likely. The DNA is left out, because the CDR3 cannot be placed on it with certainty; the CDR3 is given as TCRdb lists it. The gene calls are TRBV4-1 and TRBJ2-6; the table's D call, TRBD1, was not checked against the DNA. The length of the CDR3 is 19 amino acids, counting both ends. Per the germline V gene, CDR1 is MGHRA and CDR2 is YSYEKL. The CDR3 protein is CASSPRVPLSLIYEQYFGA.

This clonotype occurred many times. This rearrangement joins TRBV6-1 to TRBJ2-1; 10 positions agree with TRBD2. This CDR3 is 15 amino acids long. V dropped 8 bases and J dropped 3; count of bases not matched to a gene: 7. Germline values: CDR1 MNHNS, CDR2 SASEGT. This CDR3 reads CASSSGSSNYNEQFF. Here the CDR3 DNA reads TGTGCCAGCTCTAGCGGGAGTAGTAACTACAATGAGCAGTTCTTC.